This entry lists 16 T cell receptor beta chains sequenced from one sample in a study of shared clonotypes between healthy human individuals. Method: immunoSEQ multiplex PCR; TCRdb's copy keeps in-frame clones and lacks some. The table shows approximately 1.5 million clones, with 98% occurring only once. Sequencing used naive CD4+ T cells sorted from blood. Subset reported: CD45RA+ positively selected. The receptor source for this set is a man aged 25-45 years in good health.

The rearrangement joins TRBV19 to TRBJ1-1; unclear D gene. The CDR3 runs 17 residues. V lost 1 base and J lost 3, with 18 bases in between. Germline V CDR1 and CDR2: LNHDA, SQIVND (reference sequence). This CDR3 is CASSIGGGFFEDTEAFF. For the CDR3, the DNA is TGTGCCAGTAGTATAGGAGGCGGTTTCTTTGAGGACACTGAAGCTTTCTTT. Full variable domain (missing parts from reference TRBV19 and TRBJ1-1): DGGITQSPKYLFRKEGQNVTLSCEQNLNHDAMYWYRQDPGQGLRLIYYSQIVNDFQKGDIAEGYSVSREKKESFPLTVTSAQKNPTAFYLCASSIGGGFFEDTEAFFGQGTRLTVV.

This chain links TRBV28 with TRBJ1-2, with 9 nucleotides matching TRBD1. The CDR3 runs 15 residues. CDR1 is MDHEN and CDR2 is SYDVKM in the germline V gene. J lost 8 bases, V lost 2 bases, and 9 bases had no gene match. The CDR3 spells CASSLLGTGKGGYTF. CDR3 DNA sequence: TGTGCCAGCAGTTTACTCGGGACAGGGAAGGGAGGCTACACCTTC.

V gene TRBV4-3 combines with J gene TRBJ2-3; D gene ambiguous. CDR1 and CDR2 from the germline V gene are LGHNA and YSLEER. Trimming cost V 0 bases and J 4 bases, with 8 bases left between them. The CDR3 contains 14 residues. The CDR3 region has the DNA TGCGCCAGCAGCCAAGAGCCCGGCGCAGATACGCAGTATTTT. Amino acid sequence: CASSQEPGADTQYF.

This sequence joins TRBV2 and TRBJ1-2; 9 bases match TRBD1. This CDR3 contains 16 residues. CDR1 is SNHLY, CDR2 FYNNEI, per germline. Trimming at V came to 6 bases and at J to 4 bases, leaving 12 bases not matched to a gene. The CDR3 loop reads CASSTGQGPGSYGYTF. As DNA, the CDR3 is TGTGCCAGCAGCACCGGACAGGGGCCGGGAAGCTATGGCTACACCTTC. Full variable domain (outside the CDR3, taken from reference TRBV2 and TRBJ1-2): EPEVTQTPSHQVTQMGQEVILRCVPISNHLYFYWYRQILGQKVEFLVSFYNNEISEKSEIFDDQFSVERPDGSNFTLKIRSTKLEDSAMYFCASSTGQGPGSYGYTFGSGTRLTVV.

The V gene is TRBV15, the J gene TRBJ2-3, with 10 bases identical to TRBD2. The CDR3 has 16 amino acids. The trim removed 2 bases at V and 3 bases at J, leaving 5 bases unmatched. Germline CDR1 reads LNHNV; CDR2 reads YYDKDF (reference sequence). The CDR3 bases are TGTGCCACCAGCAGAAGCGGGAGGGCCCATACAGATACGCAGTATTTT. This translates into CATSRSGRAHTDTQYF.

This chain uses TRBV5-5 with TRBJ2-1, with 9 bases aligning to TRBD2. CDR1 SGHKS and CDR2 YYEKEE come from the germline V gene (reference sequence). The CDR3 totals 15 residues. V dropped 5 bases and J dropped 10; count of bases not matched to a gene: 13. CDR3 region: CASSPDLAGVVEQFF. In nucleotides, the CDR3 is TGTGCCAGCAGTCCCGACTTAGCGGGAGTTGTCGAGCAGTTCTTC.

The chain combines TRBV19 with TRBJ2-1, with 10 positions matching TRBD2. In germline, CDR1 is LNHDA, CDR2 SQIVND (reference sequence). The CDR3 is 15 residues long. J was trimmed by 0 bases and V by 7 bases; bases with no gene match: 3. The CDR3 DNA sequence: TGTGCCAGTATTGCTAGCGGGAGCTCCTACAATGAGCAGTTCTTC. This gives the protein CASIASGSSYNEQFF.

The V and J genes are TRBV7-9 and TRBJ1-2; 8 nucleotides line up with TRBD1. V lost 8 bases to trimming and J lost 7 bases; unmatched junction nucleotides: 15. Per the germline V gene, CDR1 is SEHNR and CDR2 is FQNEAQ (reference sequence). The CDR3 length is 15 residues. For the CDR3, the DNA is TGTGCCAGCCTTACCCAGGGGGCGCTGGAAGGTGGCTACACCTTC. Its protein is CASLTQGALEGGYTF.

The chain recombines TRBV11-2 with TRBJ2-1; TRBD2 aligns across 10 bases. Germline V gene data show CDR1 as SGHAT and CDR2 as FQNNGV. This CDR3 comprises 15 residues. With 5 bases clipped from V and 1 base from J, the junction kept 2 bases outside the gene matches. CDR3 sequence reads: CASSNSGRSYNEQFF. Written as DNA, the CDR3 is TGTGCCAGCAGCAATAGCGGGAGGTCCTACAATGAGCAGTTCTTC. The full variable domain, rest sourced from reference TRBV11-2 and TRBJ2-1, is EAGVAQSPRYKIIEKRQSVAFWCNPISGHATLYWYQQILGQGPKLLIQFQNNGVVDDSQLPKDRFSAERLKGVDSTLKIQPAKLEDSAVYLCASSNSGRSYNEQFFGPGTRLTVL.

This clone was counted a single time. V gene TRBV19 combines with J gene TRBJ1-1; no clear D gene. Germline loops: CDR1 LNHDA, CDR2 SQIVND (reference sequence). The CDR3 runs to 14 residues. V shed 6 bases and J shed 5 bases, with 16 bases lying between them. CDR3 sequence reads: CASSQSSRRTEAFF. DNA for the CDR3: TGTGCCAGTAGCCAGTCGAGCCGGAGGACTGAAGCTTTCTTT.

The V and J genes are TRBV14 and TRBJ2-2, with 9 bases matching TRBD2. Germline CDR1 SGHDN, CDR2 FVKESK. V was pared by 3 bases and J by 5 bases, with 4 bases of the junction left unmatched. This CDR3 has 15 residues. CDR3 sequence reads: CASSHILAGTGELFF. Here the CDR3 DNA reads TGTGCCAGCAGCCATATCCTAGCGGGAACCGGGGAGCTGTTTTTT.

For the CDR3, the DNA is TGCAGTGCGGGGTCCAGAGGAGCGTTCTTC. It is translated as CSAGSRGAFF. The chain uses TRBV20-1 and TRBJ2-1; D not certain. V gave up 6 bases and J gave up 15 bases, with 15 bases separating them. Germline CDR1 is DFQATT and CDR2 is SNEGSKA (reference sequence). The length of the CDR3 is 10 residues.

The chain uses TRBV5-6 and TRBJ2-3; unclear D gene. V lost 2 bases and J 0 bases, leaving 4 bases between the germline ends. The CDR3 has 13 residues. Germline V lookup: CDR1 SGHDT, CDR2 YYEEEE. The chain's CDR3 is CASSFSSTDTQYF. The CDR3 DNA follows: TGTGCCAGCAGCTTCTCGAGCACAGATACGCAGTATTTT.

The chain combines TRBV2 with TRBJ2-2; no reliable D call. V was shortened by 3 bases and J by 6 bases, with 11 bases between the two germline ends. The germline gives CDR1 SNHLY, CDR2 FYNNEI. The CDR3 sequence is 14 residues long. The CDR3 region is CASSDRFGPGELFF. In DNA form, the CDR3 reads TGTGCCAGCAGTGACAGGTTCGGTCCCGGGGAGCTGTTTTTT. The complete variable domain, with remaining parts taken from reference TRBV2 and TRBJ2-2, reads EPEVTQTPSHQVTQMGQEVILRCVPISNHLYFYWYRQILGQKVEFLVSFYNNEISEKSEIFDDQFSVERPDGSNFTLKIRSTKLEDSAMYFCASSDRFGPGELFFGEGSRLTVL.

The V call is TRBV11-2, the J call TRBJ2-7; D is perhaps TRBD1 (6 bases). Germline V gives CDR1 SGHAT, CDR2 FQNNGV. The CDR3 has 14 residues. V lost 5 bases, J lost 2 bases, and 13 bases lay in between. The CDR3 region is CASSRAGAAYEQYF. In DNA, the CDR3 is TGTGCCAGCAGCCGCGCAGGGGCGGCCTACGAGCAGTACTTC.

The chain joins TRBV7-9 to TRBJ2-2; 7 nucleotides align to TRBD2. This CDR3 is built from 17 residues. V shed 1 base, J shed 7 bases, and the junction held 12 bases outside the gene matches. The germline V gene encodes CDR1 SEHNR and CDR2 FQNEAQ (reference sequence). This CDR3 reads CASSLVRTSGSDGELFF. Here the CDR3 DNA reads TGTGCCAGCAGCTTAGTAAGGACTAGTGGTTCGGACGGGGAGCTGTTTTTT.